Sequencing of this TCR beta chain was carried out in a study of blood T cells in healthy people across ages. Trimming took off 7 bases at V and 2 bases at J, with 8 bases between the two ends. CDR3 length: 11 amino acids. The V gene's germline CDR1 is SQVTM and CDR2 ANQGSEA. This clonotype came up many times. Together with a sample-barcoded 5' primer, a J-beta primer mix was included in a second PCR lasting about 7 to 11 cycles. TCRdb called the 5' RACE reads again in MiXCR, with one record for every CDR3 protein. The sample holds 600,000 or so distinct CDR3 sequences, 25% to 30% seen once. This clonotype was obtained from a woman over 75 in good health. This sequence joins TRBV29-1 and TRBJ2-5, with D perhaps matching TRBD2 (5 bases). The sequenced sample consisted of blood. CDR3 amino acids: CSAGEQETQYF. The DNA of the CDR3 is TGCAGCGCCGGGGAACAAGAGACCCAGTACTTC. Together with reference TRBV29-1 and TRBJ2-5, the CDR3 gives the full variable domain: SAVISQKPSRDICQRGTSLTIQCQVDSQVTMMFWYRQQPGQSLTLIATANQGSEATYESGFVIDKFPISRPNLTFSTLTVSNMSPEDSSIYLCSAGEQETQYFGPGTRLLVL.